This T cell receptor beta chain was sequenced in a study of T-cell reconstitution after alpha-beta-depleted transplantation in children. Per germline, CDR1 SGHDN and CDR2 FVKESK. Trimming shortened V by 0 bases and J by 5 bases, and 23 bases separated the two germline ends. The CDR3 extends over 18 amino acids. Construction of the TCRbeta library involved unique molecular identifiers. From the PCR reads, TCRdb called clonotypes with MiXCR, one entry per CDR3 protein. The table includes some 500,000 distinct CDR3 sequences, approximately 30% detected once. Material: PBMCs from the stem cell graft donor, obtained from the stem cell graft. The chain combines TRBV14 with TRBJ2-7; no firm D call. This clonotype was obtained from a human donor who donated a stem cell graft to a child with aplastic anemia. CDR3 bases: TGTGCCAGCAGCCAAGAAAGTTTCCCGGTGGTGGGGTCGAACGAGCAGTACTTC. The encoded protein is CASSQESFPVVGSNEQYF.